A single sample is the source of the 26 T cell receptor beta chains below, sequenced in a study of cytomegalovirus exposure and HLA in healthy donors. Vbeta (60) and Jbeta (13) primers were used in the PCR. Sequencing was performed with immunoSEQ multiplex PCR; in TCRdb, only in-frame clones are kept and a portion is missing. The sample contains about 140,000 clones, roughly three quarters of which appear only once. Sequenced input: PBMCs. The receptors were gathered from a man under 40 in good health and CMV-seronegative.

J is TRBJ2-1 and V is TRBV7-9, with a tentative D call TRBD1 (6 bases). The CDR3 consists of 17 residues. With 4 bases removed from V and 0 bases from J, the gap between germline ends came to 16 bases. Germline loops: CDR1 SEHNR, CDR2 FQNEAQ (reference sequence). The CDR3 nucleotides read TGTGCCAGCAGCTCAATAAACAGGGCGAGCTCCTACAATGAGCAGTTCTTC. This sequence encodes CASSSINRASSYNEQFF.

This clone showed up just once. This chain joins TRBV29-1 and TRBJ2-4, with D perhaps TRBD2 (5 bases). Germline CDR1 is SQVTM and CDR2 is ANQGSEA. V lost 4 bases to trimming and J lost 0 bases, with 16 bases between them. CDR3 size: 16 residues. CDR3 coding DNA: TGCAGCGTTGTAACGGGGATCGGTGTAGCCAAAAACATTCAGTACTTC. Protein product: CSVVTGIGVAKNIQYF. The complete variable domain, with remaining parts taken from reference TRBV29-1 and TRBJ2-4, reads SAVISQKPSRDICQRGTSLTIQCQVDSQVTMMFWYRQQPGQSLTLIATANQGSEATYESGFVIDKFPISRPNLTFSTLTVSNMSPEDSSIYLCSVVTGIGVAKNIQYFGAGTRLSVL.

This clone was observed a few times. This chain uses TRBV29-1 with TRBJ2-3, with a possible D match to TRBD2 (5 bases). This CDR3 contains 14 residues. Germline CDR1 is SQVTM and CDR2 is ANQGSEA. The V end lost 5 bases, the J end lost 0 bases, and 12 bases lay between the germline ends. CDR3 in DNA: TGCAGCGTTACGGGGTACAGTAGCACAGATACGCAGTATTTT. It encodes CSVTGYSSTDTQYF.

V is TRBV28 and J is TRBJ1-4; D might be TRBD1 (6 bases). Per the germline V gene, CDR1 is MDHEN and CDR2 is SYDVKM. The CDR3 runs to 17 residues. The ends were cut back, 7 bases at V and 0 bases at J, with 18 bases in the middle. The CDR3: CASTSHRVFATNEKLFF. The CDR3 bases are TGTGCCAGCACATCTCACAGGGTTTTCGCAACTAATGAAAAACTGTTTTTT.

V is TRBV9 and J is TRBJ2-1; D remains unclear. Germline loops: CDR1 SGDLS, CDR2 YYNGEE. The V and J ends lost 7 bases and 6 bases respectively, with 11 bases between them. The CDR3 has 12 amino acids. The CDR3 coding sequence is TGTGCCAGCGGCTACCTAGGCAATGAGCAGTTCTTC. Translating gives CASGYLGNEQFF.

The sample holds a few counts of this clone. The chain uses TRBV7-9 and TRBJ2-1; D gene uncertain. V was shortened by 1 base and J by 3 bases, with 4 bases between the two germline ends. Germline V lookup: CDR1 SEHNR, CDR2 FQNEAQ (reference sequence). This CDR3 is 13 amino acids long. CDR3 nucleotide sequence: TGTGCCAGCAGCTTAGGTAGCTACAATGAGCAGTTCTTC. Its protein product is CASSLGSYNEQFF.

The genes are TRBV7-9 and TRBJ2-7; a possible D gene is TRBD1 (5 bases). Trimming took off 1 base at V and 0 bases at J, with 7 bases between the two ends. Germline lookup yields CDR1 SEHNR and CDR2 FQNEAQ (reference sequence). The CDR3 length is 14 residues. CDR3 loop: CASSLEQASYEQYF. The CDR3 nucleotides read TGTGCCAGCAGCTTAGAACAGGCCTCCTACGAGCAGTACTTC.

The chain combines TRBV5-1 with TRBJ2-1, with D possibly matching TRBD1 (6 bases). V was cut by 6 bases and J by 7 bases, with 20 bases left in between. The CDR3 extends over 15 amino acids. The germline V gene has CDR1 SGHRS and CDR2 YFSETQ. CDR3 nucleotides: TGCGCCAGCACCCCCTCAGGGGAGTTTGGGAATGAGCAGTTCTTC. Residues: CASTPSGEFGNEQFF.

The J gene is TRBJ2-1, the V gene TRBV28, with a possible D match to TRBD1 (6 bases). Trimming stripped 8 bases from V and 10 bases from J, with 18 bases between. Germline CDR1 reads MDHEN; CDR2 reads SYDVKM. This CDR3 is built from 13 residues. CDR3 residues: CASHRDTGSEQFF. The CDR3 coding sequence is TGTGCCAGCCACCGGGACACGGGATCGGAGCAGTTCTTC.

The chain carries TRBV5-1 and TRBJ1-2, with 7 bases fitting TRBD1. The CDR3 runs 15 residues. The trim removed 0 bases at V and 6 bases at J, leaving 8 bases unmatched. CDR1 SGHRS and CDR2 YFSETQ come from the germline V gene. CDR3 DNA: TGCGCCAGCAGCTTGGGGACGACCAGGGGGAATGGCTACACCTTC. Translation: CASSLGTTRGNGYTF. The full variable domain, in which reference TRBV5-1 and TRBJ1-2 provide the parts outside the CDR3, is KAGVTQTPRYLIKTRGQQVTLSCSPISGHRSVSWYQQTPGQGLQFLFEYFSETQRNKGNFPGRFSGRQFSNSRSEMNVSTLELGDSALYLCASSLGTTRGNGYTFGSGTRLTVV.

The genes are TRBV6-1 and TRBJ2-1; 8 nucleotides line up with TRBD2. This CDR3 has 14 amino acids. Germline assignment: CDR1 MNHNS and CDR2 SASEGT. V was pared by 7 bases and J by 4 bases, with 6 bases of the junction left unmatched. CDR3 DNA sequence: TGTGCCAGCATGGGCGGGAGGACTTACAATGAGCAGTTCTTC. This translates into CASMGGRTYNEQFF.

The chain joins TRBV18 to TRBJ2-3, with D perhaps TRBD2 (5 bases). V was trimmed by 1 base and J by 0 bases, leaving 11 bases between them. Germline values: CDR1 KGHSH, CDR2 LQKENI. The CDR3 sequence is 16 residues long. CDR3 residues: CASSPRADLSTDTQYF. The CDR3 region has the DNA TGTGCCAGCTCACCACGAGCGGACTTGAGCACAGATACGCAGTATTTT.

The chain uses TRBV5-6 and TRBJ2-7, with D perhaps TRBD2 (5 bases). V gave up 4 bases and J gave up 6 bases, with 14 bases separating them. The CDR3 loop spans 13 amino acids. CDR1 SGHDT and CDR2 YYEEEE come from the germline V gene. The CDR3 protein is CASSASLGREQYF. CDR3 DNA: TGTGCCAGCAGCGCCTCACTAGGGCGCGAGCAGTACTTC.

This clone occurred a few times. The gene calls are TRBV5-1 and TRBJ2-2, with 9 bases that match TRBD2. The CDR3 is 16 residues long. Trimming removed 5 bases from V and 2 bases from J; junction bases left unmatched: 7. Germline CDR1 and CDR2: SGHRS and YFSETQ. The CDR3 region has the DNA TGCGCCAGCAGGTGGTTAGCGGGAGATAACACCGGGGAGCTGTTTTTT. Amino acids: CASRWLAGDNTGELFF.

The J gene is TRBJ2-7, the V gene TRBV6-5; 7 nucleotides agree with TRBD1. Germline loops: CDR1 MNHEY, CDR2 SVGAGI. With V trimmed by 4 bases and J by 2 bases, 8 bases remained unmatched. This CDR3 spans 15 amino acids. CDR3: CASSSLQGVTYEQYF. In DNA, the CDR3 is TGTGCCAGCAGTTCCCTCCAGGGGGTCACCTACGAGCAGTACTTC.

Comments on this clone: The identical CDR3 is also encoded by other nucleotide sequences in the sample. This sequence joins TRBV28 and TRBJ1-5; TRBD1 agrees at 7 bases. The germline V gene has CDR1 MDHEN and CDR2 SYDVKM. The CDR3 has 15 amino acids. V was pared by 5 bases and J by 0 bases, with 4 bases of the junction left unmatched. The CDR3 protein is CASSLQGTSNQPQHF. CDR3 DNA: TGTGCCAGCAGTCTACAGGGGACTAGCAATCAGCCCCAGCATTTT.

The chain uses TRBV10-2 and TRBJ2-5, with 10 bases matching TRBD1. This CDR3 spans 15 amino acids. Germline loops: CDR1 WSHSY, CDR2 SAAADI. V lost 2 bases to trimming and J lost 5 bases; unmatched junction nucleotides: 5. CDR3 in DNA: TGCGCCAGCAGTGAGCTGGACAGGGGGTTCGAGACCCAGTACTTC. Translated, it gives CASSELDRGFETQYF.

This chain connects TRBV27 to TRBJ2-3; no firm D call. Germline V gives CDR1 MNHEY, CDR2 SMNVEV (reference sequence). The CDR3 is made up of 13 amino acids. V was trimmed by 3 bases and J by 9 bases, leaving 13 bases between them. The chain's CDR3 is CASSFLNSRTQYF. The CDR3 nucleotides are TGTGCCAGCAGTTTCCTTAATTCGAGGACGCAGTATTTT.

This clone was picked up one time. This specimen includes other DNA sequences encoding the same CDR3. The chain links TRBV29-1 to TRBJ2-5; 8 bases are a match to TRBD2. The CDR3 spans 12 residues. Germline V CDR1 and CDR2: SQVTM, ANQGSEA. The trim removed 3 bases at V and 3 bases at J, leaving 0 bases unmatched. The CDR3 DNA is TGCAGCGTTGACGGGGGGGAAGAGACCCAGTACTTC. Residues: CSVDGGEETQYF.

The table lists this clone with a count of one. The J gene is TRBJ1-1, the V gene TRBV12-5, with 7 bases that match TRBD1. Trimming cost V 5 bases and J 0 bases; bases outside gene matches: 3. Looked up from germline, CDR1 is LGHNT and CDR2 is FRNRAP. This CDR3 has 14 residues. Here the CDR3 DNA reads TGTGCTAGTGGTACGGGACAGTTGAACACTGAAGCTTTCTTT. Translating gives CASGTGQLNTEAFF.

This chain joins TRBV10-1 and TRBJ1-1, with 7 bases identical to TRBD1. The V segment lost 4 bases and the J segment 6 bases; nucleotides outside the gene matches: 8. This CDR3 has 14 amino acids. The germline gives CDR1 WNHNN, CDR2 SYGVQD (reference sequence). CDR3 sequence (DNA): TGCGCCAGCAGTGTGGACAGGAGGGCCGCTGAAGCTTTCTTT. Its protein is CASSVDRRAAEAFF.

This chain connects TRBV14 to TRBJ2-7; no firm D call. CDR3 length: 12 amino acids. CDR1 SGHDN and CDR2 FVKESK come from the germline V gene. The ends were cut back, 3 bases at V and 2 bases at J, with 5 bases in the middle. The CDR3 loop reads CASSHSPYEQYF. The CDR3 nucleotides are TGTGCCAGCAGCCACAGTCCCTACGAGCAGTACTTC.

The V gene is TRBV10-1, the J gene TRBJ2-7; the match to TRBD1 covers 9 bases. The CDR3 has 15 residues. Germline assignment: CDR1 WNHNN and CDR2 SYGVQD (reference sequence). The V gene end was trimmed by 0 bases and the J gene end by 4 bases; junction bases not matched to a gene: 4. The CDR3 DNA reads as TGCGCCAGCAGTGAGTCGCTGACAGGGGGGTACGAGCAGTACTTC. It encodes CASSESLTGGYEQYF.

The V call is TRBV30, the J call TRBJ2-3, with 8 positions matching TRBD2. CDR1 and CDR2 (germline): GTSNPN, SVGIG (reference sequence). J gave up 3 bases and V 4 bases, and 6 bases lay outside the gene matches. The CDR3 consists of 14 residues. The DNA for the CDR3 is TGTGCCTGGATAAGCGGGAGAAGAACAGATACGCAGTATTTT. Its protein is CAWISGRRTDTQYF. The full variable domain, completed using reference TRBV30 and TRBJ2-3, is SQTIHQWPATLVQPVGSPLSLECTVEGTSNPNLYWYRQAAGRGLQLLFYSVGIGQISSEVPQNLSASRPQDRQFILSSKKLLLSDSGFYLCAWISGRRTDTQYFGPGTRLTVL.

The chain has TRBV10-2 and TRBJ2-5, with unresolved D. The V end lost 3 bases, the J end lost 2 bases, and 10 bases lay between the germline ends. Germline V gene data show CDR1 as WSHSY and CDR2 as SAAADI. This CDR3 region has 14 residues. The CDR3 DNA is TGCGCCAGCAGTGATGTACTGAGTCAAGAGACCCAGTACTTC. Encoded protein: CASSDVLSQETQYF.

The J gene is TRBJ2-1, the V gene TRBV7-3; maybe TRBD2 (6 bases). Germline V gene sequence: CDR1 SGHTA, CDR2 FQGTGA. Trimming shortened V by 5 bases and J by 5 bases, and 16 bases separated the two germline ends. The CDR3 is made up of 15 amino acids. The CDR3 sequence is CASSRSGTGNNEQFF. In DNA, the CDR3 is TGTGCCAGCAGCCGGTCCGGGACTGGGAACAATGAGCAGTTCTTC.